This is a list of T cell receptor beta chains from one sample in a study of blood T cell repertoires in COVID-19. Here immunoSEQ multiplex PCR was the method, and the copy in TCRdb shows in-frame clones only, minus some. The sample holds about 97,000 clones, around 90% seen once. Source material: peripheral blood. These receptors all stem from a woman aged 50 to 65 with COVID-19, enrolled during active disease. CDR3s leave out the opening cysteine and the closing phenylalanine or tryptophan. Only some rows state a clone size, as once, few, many or a class for expanded clones.

cdr3_aa j_call clone_size v_call
ASSLDTGGPRNEQF TRBJ2-1 NA TRBV5-1
AWSARQGDVNGYT TRBJ1-2 NA TRBV30
ASSLRTSTPDTQY TRBJ2-3 NA TRBV7-2
ATSRDLAATNEKLF TRBJ1-4 NA TRBV15
ASSPLQSTDTQY TRBJ2-3 NA TRBV9
ASSEEEDYNSPLH TRBJ1-6 once TRBV2
ASSPPGTARLGLGANVLT TRBJ2-6 NA TRBV18
ASSRTGTEAF TRBJ1-1 NA TRBV7-9
ASSNGNHGELF TRBJ2-2 NA TRBV3-1/TRBV3-2
ASSLVGTGGFYEQY TRBJ2-7 NA TRBV7-2
ASSYKGAGTEAF TRBJ1-1 once TRBV19
ASSEQHYRVLVRRNTGELF TRBJ2-2 NA TRBV2
ASSPDREGANTGELF TRBJ2-2 NA TRBV5-1
ASGLVPGGHEQY TRBJ2-7 NA TRBV12-5
ATSRDSGQNTDTQY TRBJ2-3 NA TRBV15
ASSSDLTTDTQY TRBJ2-3 NA TRBV5-1
ASSVVKNRAYEQY TRBJ2-7 NA TRBV9
ATSDRGSNQPQH TRBJ1-5 NA TRBV24-1
ASGLGVSDFGNTIY TRBJ1-3 few TRBV12-5
ASSYGEDNQPQH TRBJ1-5 NA TRBV6-6
ASSLEWRRSNTIY TRBJ1-3 NA TRBV28
AIRPTGDAYGYT TRBJ1-2 NA TRBV10-3
ASSAQGVGEAF TRBJ1-1 NA TRBV11-3
AWSWTSGYNEQF TRBJ2-1 NA TRBV30
ASSLVRDTGELF TRBJ2-2 once TRBV11-2
ASRPTSGGALADTQY TRBJ2-3 once TRBV3-1/TRBV3-2
ASSSQGAGNEKLF TRBJ1-4 NA TRBV7-2
ASSIIAGQGAQPQH TRBJ1-5 NA TRBV19
ASSLGEPYEQY TRBJ2-7 NA TRBV7-2
ASPKDRVGTGELF TRBJ2-2 NA TRBV18
ASSKAEGNYGYT TRBJ1-2 NA TRBV28
SVEASGGVAGEQF TRBJ2-1 NA TRBV29-1
ASSSSGDGETQY TRBJ2-5 few TRBV7-2
ASSFRDSGANVLT TRBJ2-6 NA TRBV5-4
ASSFRDTGELF TRBJ2-2 NA TRBV12-3/TRBV12-4
ASSQDPQGFYEQY TRBJ2-7 NA TRBV4-3
ASSQVVTSGGAPGELF TRBJ2-2 NA TRBV4-2
ASSQGLAGYNEQF TRBJ2-1 NA TRBV4-1
ASSPTDSSNQPQH TRBJ1-5 NA TRBV5-1